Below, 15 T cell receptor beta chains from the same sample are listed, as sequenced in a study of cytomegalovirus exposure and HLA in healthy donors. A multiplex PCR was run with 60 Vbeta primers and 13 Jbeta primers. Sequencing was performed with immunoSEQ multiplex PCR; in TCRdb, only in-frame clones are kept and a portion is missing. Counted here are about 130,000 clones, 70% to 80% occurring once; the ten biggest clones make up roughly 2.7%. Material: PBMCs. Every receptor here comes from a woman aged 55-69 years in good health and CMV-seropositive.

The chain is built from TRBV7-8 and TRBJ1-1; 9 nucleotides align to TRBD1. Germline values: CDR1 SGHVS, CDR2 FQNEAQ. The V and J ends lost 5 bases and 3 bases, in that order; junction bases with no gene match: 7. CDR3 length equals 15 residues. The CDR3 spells CASSHGTGQHTEAFF. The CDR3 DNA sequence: TGTGCCAGCAGCCACGGGACAGGGCAACACACTGAAGCTTTCTTT.

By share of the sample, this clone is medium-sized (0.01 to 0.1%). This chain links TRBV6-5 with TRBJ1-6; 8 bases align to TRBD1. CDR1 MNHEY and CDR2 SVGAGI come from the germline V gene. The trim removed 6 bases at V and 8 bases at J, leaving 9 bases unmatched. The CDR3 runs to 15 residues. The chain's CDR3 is CASSLRGQGHSPLHF. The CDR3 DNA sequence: TGTGCCAGCAGCCTCAGGGGGCAAGGACATTCACCCCTCCACTTT.

The CDR3 protein is CASSKGQGGAFF. The CDR3, as DNA: TGTGCCAGCAGCAAAGGACAGGGGGGAGCTTTCTTT. This chain connects TRBV13 to TRBJ1-1; 10 bases fit TRBD1. The CDR3 sequence is 12 residues long. V lost 5 bases and J lost 10; bases outside the gene matches: 4. In germline, CDR1 is PRHDT, CDR2 FYEKMQ (reference sequence).

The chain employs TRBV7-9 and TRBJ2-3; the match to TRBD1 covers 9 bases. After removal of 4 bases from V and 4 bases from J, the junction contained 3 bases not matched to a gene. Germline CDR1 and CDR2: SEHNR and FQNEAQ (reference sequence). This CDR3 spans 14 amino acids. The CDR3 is CASSSRQGADTQYF. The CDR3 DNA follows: TGTGCCAGCAGCTCCCGACAGGGGGCAGATACGCAGTATTTT.

The CDR3 DNA reads TGTGCCAGCAGTTTTCCCGCCTCAGGGAATACTGAAGCTTTCTTT. It specifies CASSFPASGNTEAFF. The rearrangement joins TRBV6-5 to TRBJ1-1; D may be TRBD1 (5 bases). Germline V gives CDR1 MNHEY, CDR2 SVGAGI. The CDR3 is 15 amino acids. With 4 bases removed from V and 5 bases from J, the gap between germline ends came to 17 bases.

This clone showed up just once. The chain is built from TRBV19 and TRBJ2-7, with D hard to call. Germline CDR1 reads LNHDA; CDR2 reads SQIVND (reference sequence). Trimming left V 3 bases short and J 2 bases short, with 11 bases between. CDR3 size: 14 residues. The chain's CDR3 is CASSIPGITYEQYF. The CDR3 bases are TGTGCCAGTAGTATCCCAGGTATTACCTACGAGCAGTACTTC.

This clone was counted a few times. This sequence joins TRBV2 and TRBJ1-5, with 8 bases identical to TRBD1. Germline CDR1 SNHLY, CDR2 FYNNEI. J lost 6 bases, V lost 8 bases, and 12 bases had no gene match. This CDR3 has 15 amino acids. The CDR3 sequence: CASGGGQGAGQPQHF. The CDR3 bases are TGTGCCAGCGGGGGGGGCCAGGGGGCAGGTCAGCCCCAGCATTTT.

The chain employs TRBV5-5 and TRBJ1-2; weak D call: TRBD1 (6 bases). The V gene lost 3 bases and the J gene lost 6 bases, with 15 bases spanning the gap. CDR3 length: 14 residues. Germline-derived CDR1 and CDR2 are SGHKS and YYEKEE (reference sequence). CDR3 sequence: CASSSFDRRNGYTF. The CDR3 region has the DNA TGTGCCAGCAGCTCGTTCGACAGGCGAAATGGCTACACCTTC.

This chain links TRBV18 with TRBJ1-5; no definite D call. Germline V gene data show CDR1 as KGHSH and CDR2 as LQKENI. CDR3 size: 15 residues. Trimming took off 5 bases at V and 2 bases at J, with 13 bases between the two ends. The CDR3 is CASSEVSGGNQPQHF. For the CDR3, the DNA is TGTGCCAGCTCAGAGGTCTCCGGGGGCAATCAGCCCCAGCATTTT.

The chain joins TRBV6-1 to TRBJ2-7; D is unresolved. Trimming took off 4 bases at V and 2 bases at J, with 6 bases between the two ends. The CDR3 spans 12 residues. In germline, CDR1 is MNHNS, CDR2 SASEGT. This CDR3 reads CASSVAAYEQYF. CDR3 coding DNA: TGTGCCAGCAGTGTCGCAGCCTACGAGCAGTACTTC.

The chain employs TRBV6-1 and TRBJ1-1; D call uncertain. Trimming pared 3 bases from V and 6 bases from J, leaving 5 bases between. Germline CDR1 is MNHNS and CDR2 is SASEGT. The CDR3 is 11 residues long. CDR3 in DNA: TGTGCCAGCAGTGATAGTCCTGAAGCTTTCTTT. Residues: CASSDSPEAFF.

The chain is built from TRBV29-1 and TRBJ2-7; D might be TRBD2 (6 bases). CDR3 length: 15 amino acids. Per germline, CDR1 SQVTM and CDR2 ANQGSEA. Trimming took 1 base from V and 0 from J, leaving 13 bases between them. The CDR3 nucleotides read TGCAGCGTTGAAGGGGTGGGGGGATCCTCCTACGAGCAGTACTTC. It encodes CSVEGVGGSSYEQYF.

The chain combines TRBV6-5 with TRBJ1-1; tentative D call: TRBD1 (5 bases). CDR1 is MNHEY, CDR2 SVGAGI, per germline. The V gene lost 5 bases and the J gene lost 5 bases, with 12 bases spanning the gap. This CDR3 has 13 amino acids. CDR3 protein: CASSEAGLTEAFF. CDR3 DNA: TGTGCCAGCAGTGAAGCGGGGCTTACTGAAGCTTTCTTT.

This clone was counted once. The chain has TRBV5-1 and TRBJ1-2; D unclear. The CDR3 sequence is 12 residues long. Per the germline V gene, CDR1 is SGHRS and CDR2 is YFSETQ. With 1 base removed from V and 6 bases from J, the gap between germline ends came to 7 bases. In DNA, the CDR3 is TGCGCCAGCAGCTTGTCCGGGGATGGCTACACCTTC. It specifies CASSLSGDGYTF.

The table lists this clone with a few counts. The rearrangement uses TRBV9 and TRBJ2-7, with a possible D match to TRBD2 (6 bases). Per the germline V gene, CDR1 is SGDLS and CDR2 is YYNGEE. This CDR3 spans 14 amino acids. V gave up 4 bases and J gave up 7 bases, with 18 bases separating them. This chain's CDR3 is CASSPRWFAGEQYF. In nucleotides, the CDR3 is TGTGCCAGCAGCCCCCGATGGTTCGCGGGGGAGCAGTACTTC.